Listed below are T cell receptor beta chains from one sample, sequenced in a study of Ad26.COV2.S vaccination and SARS-CoV-2 variants. The table came from immunoSEQ multiplex PCR; TCRdb's copy has only in-frame clones and leaves some out. The data contain roughly 150,000 clones, approximately 90% of them singletons. The source material was peripheral blood, sampled after recovery from COVID-19. These receptors were obtained from a human donor who had recovered from COVID-19. Both conserved end residues are part of each CDR3. The D gene is left open where the match is weak.

d_call	v_call	j_call	cdr3_aa
-	TRBV9	TRBJ2-3	CASSAGGDSTDTQYF
TRBD2	TRBV29-1	TRBJ2-3	CSVEGFSGGAGHSTDTQYF
-	TRBV19	TRBJ1-5	CASSMRTDNNQPQHF
TRBD2	TRBV6-5	TRBJ2-1	CASSRLAGLNNEQFF
TRBD1	TRBV28	TRBJ1-1	CASSGTGGTNTEAFF
-	TRBV3-1/TRBV3-2	TRBJ2-7	CASSLGGTPTYEQYF
TRBD1	TRBV3-1/TRBV3-2	TRBJ1-2	CASSLSRDRGLDGYTF
-	TRBV10-1	TRBJ1-1	CASSKGGGTEAFF
TRBD1	TRBV5-8	TRBJ1-1	CASTGGQQYTEAFF
TRBD2	TRBV7-6	TRBJ2-3	CASSETSGGPNTQYF
-	TRBV27	TRBJ2-5	CASSLLAGGQETQYF
TRBD1	TRBV7-2	TRBJ2-2	CASSYTGGPTGELFF
-	TRBV4-3	TRBJ1-6	CASSQDFGESSYNSPLHF
TRBD1	TRBV28	TRBJ1-1	CASSSPGQGTTEAFF
-	TRBV2	TRBJ2-2	CASSEWDVTGELFF
TRBD1	TRBV24-1	TRBJ2-2	CATSDSGQGPTGELFF
TRBD2	TRBV5-4	TRBJ2-7	CASSSGLAGGTSSYEQYF
-	TRBV14	TRBJ1-2	CASSLPSNYGYTF
-	TRBV5-1	TRBJ2-3	CASSPRGQGPDSADTQYF
TRBD2	TRBV6-6	TRBJ2-1	CASQRAGGGDEQFF
-	TRBV28	TRBJ2-1	CASSSRLINEQFF
-	TRBV14	TRBJ1-5	CASSQGYQPQHF
TRBD2	TRBV2	TRBJ2-3	CASMLGTSGGWSTDTQYF
-	TRBV6-5	TRBJ2-1	CASKGGREQFF
-	TRBV6-2/TRBV6-3	TRBJ2-7	CASSYSMGGATSYEQYF
TRBD2	TRBV6-5	TRBJ2-7	CASSYGAGGTYEQYF
TRBD1	TRBV2	TRBJ1-2	CASSEVGQSKGYGYTF
TRBD2	TRBV28	TRBJ2-3	CASSLPGGPGTDTQYF
TRBD1	TRBV28	TRBJ1-1	CASNTQGALKTEAFF